This T cell receptor beta chain was profiled in a study of PD-L1 blockade in urothelial cancer. Study overall: At some point between 2013 and 2015 therapy began: atezolizumab 1,200 mg intravenously every 3 weeks. About 90% of the 29 patients were males with bladder-origin urothelial cancer.

Germline V gene sequence: CDR1 LNHDA, CDR2 SQIVND (reference sequence). The CDR3 sequence is 13 residues long. With 6 bases clipped from V and 5 bases from J, the junction kept 6 bases outside the gene matches. Sample time point: peripheral blood 6 weeks after treatment start. Measured with immunoSEQ multiplex PCR; TCRdb has only the in-frame clones, and not every one. The table records about 48,000 clones, around 88% of them present only once. This chain connects TRBV19 to TRBJ2-7, with TRBD1 matching over 8 bases. Material: PBMCs, obtained around atezolizumab (anti-PD-L1) treatment. The sequence was collected from a man aged 55 to 70 with urothelial cancer. The CDR3 reads CASRGQGRHEQYF. The CDR3, as DNA: TGTGCCAGTAGAGGACAGGGTCGGCACGAGCAGTACTTC.